This T cell receptor (beta chain) is from a study of blood T cell repertoires in COVID-19. The overall study: Samples taken during acute and convalescent COVID-19 were collected in the United States, Italy and Spain. T cells, B-cell-depleted T cells, or PBMCs supplied cDNA or gDNA.

The authors' processing: How many nucleated cells were present was estimated from reference gene primer amplification. The repertoire was sequenced with immunoSEQ multiplex PCR; TCRdb's copy has only in-frame clones and lacks some. Clone size and the V and J calls come from that table; the DNA yielded D and trimming. Among some 220,000 clones listed, over 60% were seen once. CDR1 is SGHTA, CDR2 FQGNSA, per germline. The CDR3 is made up of 15 amino acids. J lost 5 bases, V lost 2 bases, and 7 bases had no gene match. Only a few counts were recorded for this clone. The sample taken for sequencing was peripheral blood. This clonotype was obtained from a woman aged 70-85 years with acute or convalescent COVID-19. V usage is TRBV7-2 and J usage is TRBJ2-5; 8 bases align to TRBD2. CDR3 coding DNA: TGTGCCAGCAGCTTACAAGCGGGGGTCTTGGAGACCCAGTACTTC. It specifies CASSLQAGVLETQYF.